Reported below is one T cell receptor (beta chain). The antigen it recognizes is unknown. At one of its ends the junction is not consistent with the germline gene, which may arise from a read error. From cysteine to phenylalanine, the CDR3 is 14 amino acids long. Of all the DNA, just the CDR3 is kept, 42 bases in frame from base 1. Based on the germline V gene, the CDR1 and CDR2 sequences are SGHDT and YYEEEE. The High Capacity cDNA Reverse Transcription Kit was used to reverse transcribe all of the isolated RNA, meaning that expressed TCRB transcripts were what got sequenced. Naive, central memory and regulatory T cell samples underwent deep immunoSEQ sequencing, averaging around 3.6 million total reads per sample. Sorted cells were lysed in RLT buffer, and RNA was extracted using DNase-treated RNeasy Micro or Mini kits according to cell number. To prevent cross-contamination, each cell subset was processed individually, whereas patient and healthy donor samples were processed jointly. Using the immunoSEQ multiplex PCR, TCRB sequences were amplified from cDNA into 87-bp fragments spanning the CDR3 region. Amplicons were sequenced on the Illumina HiSeq platform. Per the source publication's procedure: Synthetic template baselines were used to correct PCR bias computationally, reads within Hamming distance 2 were collapsed together, and singletons that could not be merged were discarded. Reads were aligned to IMGT to assign V, D and J genes, CDR3 length, and insertions or deletions at six rearrangement sites. Clonotype counts were normalized to sorted cell number within each subset before computing true diversity and Gini coefficients with the tcR R package. Repertoire sharing was quantified using the overlap coefficient calculated on TCRB nucleotide sequences. As a proxy for the pre-selection repertoire, out-of-frame TCRB sequences from naive cells were analyzed. TCRdb mirrors the immuneACCESS table, restricted to in-frame sequences. Some clones are absent from its copies; in checked studies, under half trace to an unresolved V gene, and the reason for the others is unknown. V, J and clone size are taken as reported in that table, and D and trimming were inferred from the DNA itself. The sample table lists about 650,000 clones, around 12% of them with a count of one. The top ten constitute around 0.12% of the sample.

The data derive from a study of beta chain features in type 1 diabetes (dated 2018 in TCRdb). Turning to the overall study: Mean age, gender distribution, total cell number and subset yield did not differ between patients and healthy donors. A total of 85 million to 140 million sorted cells were examined across all samples, and a strong correlation was observed between cell number per subset and RNA yield. In the study, TCRB repertoires of sorted circulating CD4+ T cell subsets from recently diagnosed type 1 diabetes patients were compared with those of matched healthy donors. Whereas all 30 or so donors provided naive and central memory subsets, regulatory and stem cell-like memory subsets were isolated from just 8 patients and roughly eight healthy donors.

Broader findings and caveats from the paper: Because the HLA sub-analyses included only small numbers of individuals, any influence of HLA type on TCRB rearrangement was left unresolved. Because cDNA was sequenced instead of genomic DNA, highly expressing activated cells could be over-represented, though the groups showed no difference in activation or CD3 levels. Type 1 diabetes patients showed a moderate but significant shortening of TCRB CDR3 length in all four CD4+ subsets. PCR might favor shorter templates, but patient and control samples were amplified and corrected together, so any skew would affect both groups equally. Patients with type 1 diabetes made fewer insertions and deleted more nucleotides at VDJ recombination sites, implying thymic rearrangement abnormalities. The naive, central memory and regulatory TCRB repertoires appeared to resemble one another more closely among patients than among healthy donors.

A single peripheral blood draw of about 116 mL on average was collected from each donor into heparinised tubes. A BD FACSAria II was used to sort naive, central memory, regulatory and stem cell-like memory CD4+ T cells with a panel that included CD45RO, CCR7, CD25, CD127, CD95 and CD27. Every sorted population had a purity above 95%. PBMCs were separated immediately by Lymphoprep density gradient centrifugation and were stained directly, without being cultured. So that batch effects would be minimized, each experiment stained and sorted samples in pairs, pairing one healthy donor with one patient. Sequenced: naive CD4+ T cells from blood. The cell subset or site label, read with the paper, signifies: true naive CD4+ T cells. The TCR was taken from a man aged 30 to 39 with type 1 diabetes. The V gene is TRBV5-6 and the J gene is TRBJ1-5; TRBD1 is a weak D gene call, 5 bases matching. The nucleotide sequence is given as TGTGCCAGCACCTTGGGGCCTGGCAATCAGCCCCAGCATTTT. This sequence encodes CASTLGPGNQPQHF. Outside the CDR3, residues come from the reference TRBV5-6 and TRBJ1-5 proteins, so the full variable domain is: DAGVTQSPTHLIKTRGQQVTLRCSPKSGHDTVSWYQQALGQGPQFIFQYYEEEERQRGNFPDRFSGHQFPNYSSELNVNALLLGDSALYLCASTLGPGNQPQHFGDGTRLSIL.